This T cell receptor (beta chain) is from a study of CD8 T cell repertoires and HIV-1 epitope variants. Study overall: Each of Twenty-five Gag and Nef epitope peptides stimulated a separate culture. Controls included no peptide, Ebola AY9 epitope, and a CMV, EBV, flu pool.

Survey-depth immunoSEQ sequencing covered TCR beta CDR3 regions. TCRdb's table, derived via immunoSEQ multiplex PCR, lists solely in-frame clones and lacks some. The sample includes about 5,000 clones, around 71% seen only once; the top ten take 43%. With respect to this clone: What it binds is not known.

Germline-derived CDR1 and CDR2 are WNHNN and SYGVQD (reference sequence). The CDR3 is 16 residues long. After removal of 5 bases from V and 0 bases from J, the junction contained 6 bases not matched to a gene. Sequenced sample: cultured CD8+ T cells derived from PBMCs. The clonotype was recovered from a male donor with HIV. The rearrangement joins TRBV10-1 to TRBJ2-7; 11 bases match TRBD2. The CDR3 bases are TGCGCCAGCAGTCCCGGGACTAGCGGATTCTCCTACGAGCAGTACTTC. This gives the protein CASSPGTSGFSYEQYF.